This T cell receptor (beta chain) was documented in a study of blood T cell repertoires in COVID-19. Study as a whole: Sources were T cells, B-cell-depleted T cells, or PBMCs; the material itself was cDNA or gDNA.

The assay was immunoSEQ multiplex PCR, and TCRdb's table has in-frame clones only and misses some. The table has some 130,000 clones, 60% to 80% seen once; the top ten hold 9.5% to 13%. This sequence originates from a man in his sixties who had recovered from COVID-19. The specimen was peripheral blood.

CDR3 DNA sequence: TGTGCCAGCAGCCGGGGACTAGCGGGAGGTAGCGAGCAGTACTTC. It specifies CASSRGLAGGSEQYF. The rearrangement joins TRBV3-1 (or the pseudogene TRBV3-2) to TRBJ2-7, with 15 bases aligning to TRBD2. This CDR3 is 15 amino acids long. Looked up from germline, CDR1 is LGHDT and CDR2 is YNNKEL (reference sequence). V lost 4 bases, J lost 6 bases, and 4 bases stayed unmatched.